These 16 T cell receptor beta chains were all obtained from the same sample, sequenced in a study of CD8 T cells in ankylosing spondylitis. TCRdb re-called the 5' RACE reads through MiXCR, storing one row per CDR3 protein. The sample lists about 220,000 distinct CDR3 sequences, roughly 25% occurring once. The specimen sequenced was blood, either unsorted or a sorted T cell fraction (not recorded which). The receptors were sampled from a male donor with ankylosing spondylitis or in good health (not recorded which).

This clonotype was recorded many times. The genes are TRBV28 and TRBJ2-7; D unresolved. Trimming pared 3 bases from V and 0 bases from J, leaving 6 bases between. The CDR3 runs to 13 residues. The germline V gene has CDR1 MDHEN and CDR2 SYDVKM. The CDR3 DNA sequence: TGTGCCAGCAGTTTCGGACCCTCCTACGAGCAGTACTTC. The encoded protein is CASSFGPSYEQYF. The full variable domain, in which reference TRBV28 and TRBJ2-7 provide the parts outside the CDR3, is DVKVTQSSRYLVKRTGEKVFLECVQDMDHENMFWYRQDPGLGLRLIYFSYDVKMKEKGDIPEGYSVSREKKERFSLILESASTNQTSMYLCASSFGPSYEQYFGPGTRLTVT.

The J gene is TRBJ2-1, the V gene TRBV29-1; D possibly corresponds to TRBD2 (5 bases). V was pared by 4 bases and J by 7 bases, with 11 bases between. This CDR3 is 12 amino acids long. Germline values: CDR1 SQVTM, CDR2 ANQGSEA. Written as DNA, the CDR3 is TGCAGCGTTGGCGGACTCTCGAATGAGCAGTTCTTC. This encodes CSVGGLSNEQFF.

The CDR3, as DNA: TGCGCCAGCAGCCTCACGGGGGGAGCGGGAGGCCAAGAGACCCAGTACTTC. Translating gives CASSLTGGAGGQETQYF. The chain couples TRBV4-1 to TRBJ2-5; 9 bases are a match to TRBD2. This CDR3 spans 17 amino acids. V gave up 4 bases and J gave up 1 base; unmatched junction bases: 10. Germline assignment: CDR1 MGHRA and CDR2 YSYEKL.

CDR3 amino acids: CATSRDPTSGSHTQYF. CDR3 nucleotides: TGTGCCACCAGCAGAGATCCGACTAGCGGGAGCCATACGCAGTATTTT. This chain links TRBV15 with TRBJ2-3; 12 bases are a match to TRBD2. The V segment lost 0 bases and the J segment 7 bases; nucleotides outside the gene matches: 5. The germline CDR1 and CDR2 sequences are LNHNV and YYDKDF (reference sequence). The CDR3 sequence is 16 residues long. Full variable domain (rest looked up from reference TRBV15 and TRBJ2-3): DAMVIQNPRYQVTQFGKPVTLSCSQTLNHNVMYWYQQKSSQAPKLLFHYYDKDFNNEADTPDNFQSRRPNTSFCFLDIRSPGLGDTAMYLCATSRDPTSGSHTQYFGPGTRLTVL.

The chain has TRBV7-8 and TRBJ2-2, with 9 bases that match TRBD2. J was trimmed by 5 bases and V by 6 bases; bases with no gene match: 7. Germline lookup yields CDR1 SGHVS and CDR2 FQNEAQ. The CDR3 runs to 15 residues. In DNA, the CDR3 is TGTGCCAGCAGTTCGACTAGCGGCGGAACCGGGGAGCTGTTTTTT. Translation gives CASSSTSGGTGELFF.

This clonotype was observed a handful of times. The rearrangement joins TRBV20-1 to TRBJ2-3, with TRBD2 as a possible D gene (5 bases). The CDR3 runs 15 residues. V dropped 1 base and J dropped 4 bases, with 15 bases sitting between them. CDR1 and CDR2 (germline): DFQATT, SNEGSKA (reference sequence). The chain's CDR3 is CSARGLARLPDTQYF. The CDR3 DNA reads TGCAGTGCTAGAGGTCTAGCTCGACTCCCAGATACGCAGTATTTT.

This clonotype appeared many times. CDR3 bases: TGTGCCAGCAGCGTAACTAGCGGACCATACAATGAGCAGTTCTTC. This sequence encodes CASSVTSGPYNEQFF. J is TRBJ2-1 and V is TRBV9; 8 bases are shared with TRBD2. The V and J ends lost 1 base and 4 bases, in that order; junction bases with no gene match: 4. This CDR3 has 15 residues. From germline, CDR1 is SGDLS and CDR2 YYNGEE.

This clonotype was detected only a few times. The chain links TRBV20-1 to TRBJ2-1; tentative D call: TRBD2 (5 bases). The CDR3 contains 13 residues. The V and J ends lost 1 base and 8 bases respectively, with 12 bases between them. CDR1 DFQATT and CDR2 SNEGSKA come from the germline V gene (reference sequence). The CDR3 region has the DNA TGCAGTGCTAGAGGGGCTAGCCTCGATGAGCAGTTCTTC. Residues: CSARGASLDEQFF.

Only a few counts were recorded for this clonotype. The chain carries TRBV12-3 or TRBV12-4 and TRBJ2-7, with D unresolved. V was shortened by 4 bases and J by 3 bases, with 13 bases between the two germline ends. The CDR3 has 14 residues. In nucleotides, the CDR3 is TGTGCCAGCAGTTCCCGTCCAAAGGGCTACGAGCAGTACTTC. It specifies CASSSRPKGYEQYF.

This clonotype came up a few times. The chain joins TRBV10-3 to TRBJ1-5; a possible D gene is TRBD1 (5 bases). CDR1 and CDR2 from the germline V gene are ENHRY and SYGVKD. Trimming pared 8 bases from V and 0 bases from J, leaving 8 bases between. The CDR3 length is 13 residues. CDR3 DNA: TGTGCCATCGGGGACGGTAGCAATCAGCCCCAGCATTTT. This translates into CAIGDGSNQPQHF.

The chain has TRBV6-5 and TRBJ2-7; TRBD2 matches 12 bases. Unmatched junction bases numbered 6, after V lost 2 bases and J lost 4 bases. CDR3 length equals 16 residues. Germline loops: CDR1 MNHEY, CDR2 SVGAGI. CDR3 DNA sequence: TGTGCCAGCAGTTACCAAGGGACTAGCGGGCCTTACGAGCAGTACTTC. Its protein is CASSYQGTSGPYEQYF.

This clonotype was seen at least ten times. V gene TRBV3-1 combines with J gene TRBJ2-7; D is uncertain. There are 17 residues in the CDR3. CDR1 and CDR2 from the germline V gene are LGHDT and YNNKEL (reference sequence). Trimming pared 4 bases from V and 0 bases from J, leaving 19 bases between. CDR3 sequence reads: CASSLPRSTRNSYEQYF. The DNA of the CDR3 is TGTGCCAGCAGCCTCCCCCGCTCGACTCGAAACTCCTACGAGCAGTACTTC.

The genes are TRBV29-1 and TRBJ2-3, with 7 nucleotides matching TRBD1. V was clipped by 6 bases and J by 4 bases; unmatched bases: 7. The CDR3 totals 13 residues. Germline CDR1 is SQVTM and CDR2 is ANQGSEA. CDR3 nucleotide sequence: TGCAGCGTCGACAGGGTCGGAGCAGATACGCAGTATTTT. This translates into CSVDRVGADTQYF.

Of note for this clonotype: A much larger clone differs by one base, so this may be a read error. V and J are TRBV9 and TRBJ1-4, with 7 bases fitting TRBD1. The germline V gene has CDR1 SGDLS and CDR2 YYNGEE. This CDR3 comprises 17 residues. The CDR3 protein is CASSVGGQKATNEKLIF. In DNA, the CDR3 is TGTGCCAGCAGCGTAGGGGGACAGAAAGCAACTAATGAAAAACTGATTTTT.

This rearrangement joins TRBV4-2 to TRBJ2-1, with 11 positions matching TRBD1. The CDR3 totals 17 residues. With V trimmed by 3 bases and J by 5 bases, 9 bases remained unmatched. Germline CDR1 reads LGHNA; CDR2 reads YNFKEQ. CDR3 coding DNA: TGTGCCAGCAGCCAGCGACCCGGGACAGGGGGGGACAATGAGCAGTTCTTC. Residues: CASSQRPGTGGDNEQFF.

This clonotype was detected ten times or more. The chain couples TRBV5-1 to TRBJ1-2; D is unclear. Germline CDR1 SGHRS, CDR2 YFSETQ. Trimming pared 0 bases from V and 6 bases from J, leaving 9 bases between. The CDR3 length is 13 residues. CDR3 nucleotides: TGCGCCAGCAGCTTGGACAATTCCGATGGCTACACCTTC. Translation gives CASSLDNSDGYTF.